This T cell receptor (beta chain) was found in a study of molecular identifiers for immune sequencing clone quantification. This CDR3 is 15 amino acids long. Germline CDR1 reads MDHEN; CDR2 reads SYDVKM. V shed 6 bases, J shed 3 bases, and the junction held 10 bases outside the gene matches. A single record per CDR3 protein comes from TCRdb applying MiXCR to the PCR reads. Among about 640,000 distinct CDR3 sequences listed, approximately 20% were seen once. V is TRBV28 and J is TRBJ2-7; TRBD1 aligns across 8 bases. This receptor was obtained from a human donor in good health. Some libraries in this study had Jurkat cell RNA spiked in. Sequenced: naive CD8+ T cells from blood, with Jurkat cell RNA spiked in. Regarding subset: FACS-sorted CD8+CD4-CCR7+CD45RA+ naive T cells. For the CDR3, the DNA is TGTGCCAGCAGAGGGCCCCGAGACAGGGGCTACGAGCAGTACTTC. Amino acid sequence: CASRGPRDRGYEQYF.